This T cell receptor (beta chain) came from a study of blood T cell repertoires in COVID-19 (dated by TCRdb to about 2020). General notes on the study: The collaborator samples originated in the United States, Italy and Spain and spanned the acute and convalescent phases of COVID-19. The material from the prospective study consisted of cDNA or gDNA derived from T cells, B-cell-depleted T cells, or PBMCs. Deeply sampled blood TCRbeta repertoires from subjects exposed to, actively infected with, or recovered from COVID-19 were included in the dataset. The repertoires were made available in a free public database intended to serve as a resource for research on the immune response to SARS-CoV-2. The samples were drawn from the first 160 participants of the ongoing ImmuneRACE study and from about 1,200 subjects provided by 6 global collaborators. A de-identified subject ID, COVID-19 status, age in years and sex were almost always included in the sample metadata. Where available, HLA class I and class II types were obtained from metadata supplied by the sample provider rather than from assay-based typing.

The sample holds one count of this clone. There is no known antigen for this receptor. The record has no base qualities; no much larger clone is one base away. TCRbeta CDR3 regions were amplified from genomic DNA by means of the immunoSEQ Assay, a bias-controlled multiplex PCR. Concerning the study's data processing: The number of nucleated cells in each sample was estimated from the amplification of reference gene primers within the assay. To quantify the absolute abundance of each unique TCRbeta CDR3 rearrangement, sequence reads were collapsed and filtered. For each sample, productive Simpson clonality was calculated by taking the square root of Simpson's diversity index across productive rearrangements. This immuneACCESS table, as held by TCRdb, lists in-frame sequences with V and J called but not all clones. Of the missing ones, under half trace to an unresolved V gene in checked studies; the others have no known cause. V and J calls and clone size are as listed in that table; D and trimming were resolved from the DNA. For this sample the table gives fewer than 150,000 clones, of which 70% to 85% were detected only once. In total, the top ten clones hold over 5% of the sample.

Results the study describes overall, beyond this receptor: How much clinical and demographic metadata was included differed by source and by participant, and the metadata was provided uncurated.

Whole blood was collected in K2EDTA tubes by collaborating institutions according to the institutions' own protocols. For TCRbeta analysis, collaborators shipped samples as frozen whole blood, isolated PBMCs, or DNA extracted from either of those sample types. Sequences were obtained from peripheral blood. This TCR was recovered from a human donor in a cohort sampled during active COVID-19.

CDR3 reads: CASSFPLQGYIDEQFF. The bases read TGCGCCAGCAGCTTTCCTTTGCAGGGGTATATCGATGAGCAGTTCTTC. This chain joins TRBV5-1 to TRBJ2-1; TRBD1 is a weak D gene call, 6 bases matching. Relative to germline, V is 2 bases shorter and J is 8 bases shorter, with 20 bases between their ends. The CDR3 starts with the cysteine, ends with the phenylalanine, and has 16 residues. Of the read, only the CDR3 DNA is kept; its 48 bases are in frame from base 1. CDR1 and CDR2 are drawn from the germline V gene: SGHRS, YFSETQ.